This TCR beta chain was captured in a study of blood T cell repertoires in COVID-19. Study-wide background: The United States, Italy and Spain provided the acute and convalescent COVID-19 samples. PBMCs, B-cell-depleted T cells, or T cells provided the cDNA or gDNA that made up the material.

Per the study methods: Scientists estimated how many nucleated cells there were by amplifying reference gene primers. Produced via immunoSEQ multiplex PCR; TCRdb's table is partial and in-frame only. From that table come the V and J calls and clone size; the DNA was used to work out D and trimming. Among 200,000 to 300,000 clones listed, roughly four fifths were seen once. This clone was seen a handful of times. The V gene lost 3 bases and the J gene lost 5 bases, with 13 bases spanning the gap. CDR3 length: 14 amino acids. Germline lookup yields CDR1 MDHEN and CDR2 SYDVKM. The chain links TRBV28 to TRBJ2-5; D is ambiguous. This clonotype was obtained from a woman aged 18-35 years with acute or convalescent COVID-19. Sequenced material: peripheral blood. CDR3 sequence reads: CASSLPPHRETQYF. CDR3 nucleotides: TGTGCCAGCAGTTTGCCCCCACACCGTGAGACCCAGTACTTC.